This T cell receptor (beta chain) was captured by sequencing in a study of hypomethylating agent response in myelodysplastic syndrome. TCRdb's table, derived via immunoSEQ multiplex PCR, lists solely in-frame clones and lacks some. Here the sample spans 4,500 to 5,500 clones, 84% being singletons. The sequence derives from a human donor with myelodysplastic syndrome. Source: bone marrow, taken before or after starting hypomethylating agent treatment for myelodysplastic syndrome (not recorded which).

CDR3: CASSLSGGNVHNEQFF. The DNA for the CDR3 is TGTGCCAGCAGCCTCTCGGGGGGTAACGTCCACAATGAGCAGTTCTTC. The gene calls are TRBV7-3 and TRBJ2-1; the match to TRBD2 covers 7 bases. The ends lost 5 bases at V and 5 bases at J; junction bases unmatched: 12. Germline CDR1 and CDR2: SGHTA and FQGTGA. CDR3 size: 16 residues. The full variable domain, with the rest looked up from reference TRBV7-3 and TRBJ2-1, is GAGVSQTPSNKVTEKGKYVELRCDPISGHTALYWYRQSLGQGPEFLIYFQGTGAADDSGLPNDRFFAVRPEGSVSTLKIQRTERGDSAVYLCASSLSGGNVHNEQFFGPGTRLTVL.